Below are 2 T cell receptor beta chains sequenced from a single sample in a study of blood T cells in healthy people across ages. Next came a second PCR, run for about 7 to 12 cycles, which used a sample-barcoded 5' primer along with a J-beta primer mix. Each CDR3 protein gets one entry after TCRdb re-called the 5' RACE reads with MiXCR. This table has some 780,000 distinct CDR3 sequences, more than 55% appearing once. Material for sequencing was blood. These receptor sequences come from a man between 35 and 55 years old in good health.

The chain links TRBV6-2 or TRBV6-3 to TRBJ2-7; weak D call: TRBD2 (6 bases). The germline CDR1 and CDR2 sequences are MNHEY and SVGEGT. CDR3 length: 14 residues. The V and J ends lost 6 bases and 3 bases respectively, with 15 bases between them. The CDR3 DNA is TGTGCCAGCAGCCACCCTGGCGGGGTCTACGAGCAGTACTTC. Its protein product is CASSHPGGVYEQYF.

This chain connects TRBV18 to TRBJ2-7; TRBD1 matches 8 bases. Per the germline V gene, CDR1 is KGHSH and CDR2 is LQKENI. The V segment lost 6 bases and the J segment 4 bases; nucleotides outside the gene matches: 11. The CDR3 spans 15 residues. The CDR3 loop is CASSRAGQAVYEQYF. CDR3 DNA: TGTGCCAGCTCCCGCGCGGGACAGGCCGTTTACGAGCAGTACTTC.